This record looks at one T cell receptor beta chain sequence and its context. Its antigen is unknown. The data originate from a study of cytomegalovirus exposure and HLA in healthy donors. Regarding the study as a whole: Rare sequences made up most TCRs, while some public TCRs were found in many donors.

The V gene end was trimmed by 6 bases and the J gene end by 8 bases; junction bases not matched to a gene: 7. The CDR3 length is 14 residues. Germline lookup yields CDR1 MNHEY and CDR2 SVGAGI. It was with 60 Vbeta and 13 Jbeta primers that the PCR ran. The table came from immunoSEQ multiplex PCR; TCRdb's copy has only in-frame clones and leaves some out. Of 150,000 to 200,000 clones listed, 75% to 90% were seen once; the top ten hold about 0.7%. This receptor was identified in a boy between 10 and 17 years old in good health and CMV-seronegative. Sequenced sample: PBMCs. The rearrangement joins TRBV6-5 to TRBJ1-4, with TRBD1 identical over 9 bases. The CDR3 loop is CASRTTGGNEKLFF. Written as DNA, the CDR3 is TGTGCCAGCAGGACCACAGGGGGCAACGAAAAACTGTTTTTT.